The rows below give T cell receptor beta chains drawn from one sample of a study of blood T cell repertoires in COVID-19. Data came from immunoSEQ multiplex PCR; TCRdb stores just in-frame clones and leaves some out. The table shows 150,000 to 200,000 clones, with around 80% occurring only once. Material for sequencing was PBMCs or T cells enriched from blood (not recorded which). The receptors come from a woman between 45 and 65 years old with acute COVID-19. Both conserved end residues are part of each CDR3. The order of the fields is clone size, V gene, D gene, J gene, CDR3 DNA, CDR3 protein. The D gene is left open where the match is weak. Some rows mark clone size as missing; the rest say once, few, many or name a class of expanded clone.

abundance: NA
v_gene: TRBV2
d_gene: NA
j_gene: TRBJ1-4
CDR3nt: TGTGCCAGTCAGGGGTCGGGGAATGAAAAACTGTTTTTT
CDR3aa: CASQGSGNEKLFF

abundance: few
v_gene: TRBV9
d_gene: NA
j_gene: TRBJ1-3
CDR3nt: TGTGCCAGCAGCGTAGAGCAGGCTGGAAACACCATATATTTT
CDR3aa: CASSVEQAGNTIYF

abundance: NA
v_gene: TRBV28
d_gene: TRBD2
j_gene: TRBJ2-2
CDR3nt: TGTGCCAGCAGTGCGGGGGGACCCACCGGGGAGCTGTTTTTT
CDR3aa: CASSAGGPTGELFF

abundance: NA
v_gene: TRBV2
d_gene: TRBD2
j_gene: TRBJ2-1
CDR3nt: TGTGCCAGCAGTGAACTAGCGGGCGAATACAATGAGCAGTTCTTC
CDR3aa: CASSELAGEYNEQFF

abundance: once
v_gene: TRBV28
d_gene: NA
j_gene: TRBJ1-2
CDR3nt: TGTGCCAGCGTTGCACAGGTTAACTATGGCTACACCTTC
CDR3aa: CASVAQVNYGYTF

abundance: NA
v_gene: TRBV5-1
d_gene: NA
j_gene: TRBJ1-6
CDR3nt: TGCGCCAGCAGTTCCACAGGTCAAGATAATTCACCCCTCCACTTT
CDR3aa: CASSSTGQDNSPLHF

abundance: NA
v_gene: TRBV30
d_gene: NA
j_gene: TRBJ1-4
CDR3nt: TGTGCCTGCCAGAAGGAAGGGGCAACTAATGAAAAACTGTTTTTT
CDR3aa: CACQKEGATNEKLFF

abundance: NA
v_gene: TRBV18
d_gene: NA
j_gene: TRBJ2-5
CDR3nt: TGTGCCAGCTCACCACCTCAGGGGGGTCGCGAGACCCAGTACTTC
CDR3aa: CASSPPQGGRETQYF

abundance: NA
v_gene: TRBV27
d_gene: NA
j_gene: TRBJ1-2
CDR3nt: TGTGCCAGCAGCCTACGGGGGTTCTATGGCTACACCTTC
CDR3aa: CASSLRGFYGYTF

abundance: NA
v_gene: TRBV27
d_gene: TRBD2
j_gene: TRBJ2-2
CDR3nt: TGTGCCAGCAGCCAGACTAGCTGGACGAACACCGGGGAGCTGTTTTTT
CDR3aa: CASSQTSWTNTGELFF

abundance: NA
v_gene: TRBV6-5
d_gene: NA
j_gene: TRBJ2-3
CDR3nt: TGTGCCAGCAGTTCCACACTAGGTTCAGATACGCAGTATTTT
CDR3aa: CASSSTLGSDTQYF

abundance: NA
v_gene: TRBV15
d_gene: NA
j_gene: TRBJ2-3
CDR3nt: TGTGCCACCAGCAGGGAAGACAGACATACGCAGTATTTT
CDR3aa: CATSREDRHTQYF

abundance: few
v_gene: TRBV4-1
d_gene: NA
j_gene: TRBJ1-3
CDR3nt: TGCGCCAGCAGCCATCCGGTTGGCTCTGGAAACACCATATATTTT
CDR3aa: CASSHPVGSGNTIYF

abundance: few
v_gene: TRBV2
d_gene: TRBD1
j_gene: TRBJ2-2
CDR3nt: TGTGCCAGCCGCACTTACAGGGGGAACACCGGGGAGCTGTTTTTT
CDR3aa: CASRTYRGNTGELFF

abundance: NA
v_gene: TRBV9
d_gene: NA
j_gene: TRBJ2-1
CDR3nt: TGTGCCAGCAGCCCCATCATGGGGGGGCGTGGCAATGAGCAGTTCTTC
CDR3aa: CASSPIMGGRGNEQFF

abundance: NA
v_gene: TRBV28
d_gene: NA
j_gene: TRBJ1-4
CDR3nt: TGTGCCAGCAGTTTCAGGGGTGGGGTTAATGAAAAACTGTTTTTT
CDR3aa: CASSFRGGVNEKLFF

abundance: NA
v_gene: TRBV19
d_gene: TRBD2
j_gene: TRBJ2-2
CDR3nt: TGTGCCAGTAGTAGGCTCCTAGCGGGGCCCCCGGGGACCGGGGAGCTGTTTTTT
CDR3aa: CASSRLLAGPPGTGELFF

abundance: few
v_gene: TRBV5-6
d_gene: NA
j_gene: TRBJ1-1
CDR3nt: TGTGCCAGCAGCCGCCATTCCGGACAGTTGAACACTGAAGCTTTCTTT
CDR3aa: CASSRHSGQLNTEAFF

abundance: NA
v_gene: TRBV7-9
d_gene: NA
j_gene: TRBJ1-1
CDR3nt: TGTGCCAGCAGCCCAGCGAGGGGTGGGGGCGCGGGGAACACTGAAGCTTTCTTT
CDR3aa: CASSPARGGGAGNTEAFF

abundance: NA
v_gene: TRBV6-1
d_gene: NA
j_gene: TRBJ1-2
CDR3nt: TGTGCCAGCAGTGAAGCGCAGAGAGGCTATGGCTACACCTTC
CDR3aa: CASSEAQRGYGYTF

abundance: few
v_gene: TRBV6-5
d_gene: NA
j_gene: TRBJ1-5
CDR3nt: TGTGCCAGCGGAGAGCGACAGTCACATCAGCCCCAGCATTTT
CDR3aa: CASGERQSHQPQHF

abundance: once
v_gene: TRBV18
d_gene: TRBD1
j_gene: TRBJ1-2
CDR3nt: TGTGCCAGCTCACCCGACAGGGGATATGGCTACACCTTC
CDR3aa: CASSPDRGYGYTF

abundance: many
v_gene: TRBV9
d_gene: TRBD1
j_gene: TRBJ1-4
CDR3nt: TGTGCCAGCAGCCCAGGGACAGCCGAAAAACTGTTTTTT
CDR3aa: CASSPGTAEKLFF

abundance: NA
v_gene: TRBV7-3
d_gene: NA
j_gene: TRBJ1-5
CDR3nt: TGTGCCAGCAGCCCCGGGAGCAATCAGCCCCAGCATTTT
CDR3aa: CASSPGSNQPQHF

abundance: NA
v_gene: TRBV9
d_gene: TRBD2
j_gene: TRBJ2-5
CDR3nt: TGTGCCAGCAGCGTAGGCCTAGCGGGGGGGCAAGAGACCCAGTACTTC
CDR3aa: CASSVGLAGGQETQYF

abundance: few
v_gene: TRBV2
d_gene: NA
j_gene: TRBJ2-3
CDR3nt: TGTGCCAGCAGTGAAGTTTCAGGGCAGGCAGATACGCAGTATTTT
CDR3aa: CASSEVSGQADTQYF

abundance: NA
v_gene: TRBV20-1
d_gene: NA
j_gene: TRBJ1-1
CDR3nt: TGCAGTGCTAGTTATACAGGGTACACTGAAGCTTTCTTT
CDR3aa: CSASYTGYTEAFF